This T cell receptor (beta chain) was observed in a study of response to subunit inactivated influenza vaccine (dated by TCRdb to about 2018). Describing the broader study: Deep quantitative T cell receptor repertoire profiling was used in the study to track responses to a trivalent subunit inactivated influenza vaccine.

Study-wide findings and limitations: The authors suggested that each seasonal influenza vaccination may recruit only a limited number of new T cells.

The library was produced with RT-PCR. For sequencing, an Illumina HiSeq 2500 was employed. TCRdb trimmed public reads at Q25 via fastp, called clones via MiXCR and kept in-frame beta chains. Rows matching on CDR3 protein sequence are summarized as one entry with the most common DNA and genes. For this sample there are about 570,000 distinct CDR3 sequences; about 10% appear just once. The ten biggest clones cover 9.5% to 11% of the sample. CDR1 and CDR2 are read off the germline V gene as SGHTA and FQGNSA. V trim: 5 bases; J trim: 7 bases; unmatched bases: 10. The CDR3 goes from the cysteine to the phenylalanine over 15 residues. Of the read, only the CDR3 DNA is kept; its 45 bases are in frame from base 1. This clonotype was seen a few times. Which antigen it targets is not known. The sample holds no much larger clone one base away, and base qualities are not on file. This sample also belongs to another study, concerning T cells expressing NK-cell markers. As the second publication notes: TCR beta cDNA libraries were prepared using 5'RACE template switching, which introduced a universal primer site and unique molecular identifiers. TCR beta-chain repertoires were profiled in sorted CD3+CD56+NKG2C+, CD3+CD56+NKG2C- and CD3+CD56-NKG2C+ T-cell subsets from several donors. Among the eight sequenced donors, seven were HCMV-seropositive and one was HCMV-seronegative. To restrict sorting to alphabetaTCR-expressing T cells, an anti-gammadeltaTCR antibody was added in several experiments. In more than five donors, the dominant CD3+CD56+NKG2C+ clonotypes were found to rank among the top 10 CD8+ clonotypes and to make up 1.0-7.0% of CD8+ T cells. Those dominant clonotypes were again the most abundant among CD3+CD56-NKG2C+ cells in several donors, at roughly 25-60.1%. It remained unclear whether the expanded NKG2C-expressing T cell clones were specific for HCMV antigens. All eight donors whose samples were sequenced were randomly selected healthy volunteers, three of them men and five women. HCMV-specific IgG was detected in serum with a commercial ELISA kit to determine HCMV serostatus. Ficoll density gradient centrifugation was used to isolate peripheral blood mononuclear cells from blood. For roughly 6 donors, bulk peripheral blood T-cell repertoires were also sequenced from unsorted PBMC. cDNA synthesis was primed from the TCR beta constant segment and was followed by two successive PCR amplification steps. Illumina HiSeq 2000/2500, MiSeq or NextSeq was used to sequence libraries as 2 x 150 bp reads. Reads were demultiplexed and grouped by UMI with MIGEC, and clonotypes were assembled and quantified with MiTCR. To exclude erroneous sequences, only TCR cDNA sequences supported by at least two reads were retained. The tcR package was used for downstream repertoire analysis, and clonotypes were matched between fractions using CDR3 nucleotide sequence together with V segment. Antigen specificity was annotated against VDJdb with VDJmatch, allowing one amino acid substitution in CDR3.

The TCR originated in a man between 45 and 60 years old who received an inactivated influenza vaccine. Donor details come from another sample of the same person, matched by shared clones. The chain couples TRBV7-2 to TRBJ2-1; 8 nucleotides in the junction match TRBD2. The sequencing here drew on PBMCs from blood, taken on the day of vaccination. CDR3 loop: CASSTSSGSLNEQFF. In nucleotides, the sequence is TGTGCCAGCAGCACCTCTAGCGGGTCCTTGAATGAGCAGTTCTTC.